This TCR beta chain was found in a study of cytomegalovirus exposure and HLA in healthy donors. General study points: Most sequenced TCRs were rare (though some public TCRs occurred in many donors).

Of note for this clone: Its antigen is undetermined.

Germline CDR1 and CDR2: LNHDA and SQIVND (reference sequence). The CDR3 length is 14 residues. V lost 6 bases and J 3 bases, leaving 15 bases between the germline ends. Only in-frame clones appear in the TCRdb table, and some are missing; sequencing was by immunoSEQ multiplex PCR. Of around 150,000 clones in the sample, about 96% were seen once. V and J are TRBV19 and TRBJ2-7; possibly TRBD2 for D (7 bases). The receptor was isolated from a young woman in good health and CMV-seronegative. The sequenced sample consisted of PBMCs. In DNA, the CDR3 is TGTGCCAGTAGAGACAATAGGGGGGGCTACGAGCAGTACTTC. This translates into CASRDNRGGYEQYF.